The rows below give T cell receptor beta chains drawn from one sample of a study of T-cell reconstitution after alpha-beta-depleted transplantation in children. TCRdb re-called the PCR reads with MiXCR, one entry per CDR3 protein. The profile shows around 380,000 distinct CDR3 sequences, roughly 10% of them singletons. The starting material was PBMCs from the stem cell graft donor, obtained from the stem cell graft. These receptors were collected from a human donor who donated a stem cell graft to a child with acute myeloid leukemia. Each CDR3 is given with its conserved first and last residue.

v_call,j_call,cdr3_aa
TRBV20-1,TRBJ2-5,CSAPERGGLAETQYF
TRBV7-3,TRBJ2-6,CASSFSSGANVLTF
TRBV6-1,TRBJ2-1,CASSQGRFWGPNEQFF
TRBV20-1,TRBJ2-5,CSARDLGRAQETQYF
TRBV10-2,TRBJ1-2,CASSESPGALGGYTF
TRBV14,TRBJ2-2,CASSPWVPLGTGELFF
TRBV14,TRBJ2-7,CASSQGPGRTIDEQYF
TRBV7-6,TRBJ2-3,CASSLDTSRADTQYF
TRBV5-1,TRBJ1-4,CASSLGGQGNEKLFF
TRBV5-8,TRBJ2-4,CASSLQGMAKNIQYF
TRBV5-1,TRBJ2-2,CASSLGTGGNTGELFF
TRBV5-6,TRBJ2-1,CASSLVATSGDGEQFF
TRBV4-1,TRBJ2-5,CASSQNPNGDVETQYF
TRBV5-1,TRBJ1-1,CASSLGIGATGTEAFF
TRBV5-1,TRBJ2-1,CASSLGTGHNEQFF
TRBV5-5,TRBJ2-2,CASSFRGTTGELFF
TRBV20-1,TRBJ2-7,CSARDLTSGVYEQYF
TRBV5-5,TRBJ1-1,CARRYGGVNTEAFF
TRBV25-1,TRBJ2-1,CASSDGTGQPNNEQFF
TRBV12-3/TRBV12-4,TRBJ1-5,CASSRNRAQPQHF
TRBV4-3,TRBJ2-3,CASSLGTGGPDTQYF
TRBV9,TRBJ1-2,CASSPTGQYDGYTF
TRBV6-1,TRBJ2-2,CASSLRVAGELFF
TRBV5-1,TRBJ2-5,CASRLRGEQETQYF
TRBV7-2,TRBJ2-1,CASSWTVNEQFF
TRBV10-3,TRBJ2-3,CAIRGTTDTQYF
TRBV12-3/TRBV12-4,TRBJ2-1,CASSPPGRGDEQFF
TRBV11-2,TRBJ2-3,CASSSNRFDRDRGRTDTQYF
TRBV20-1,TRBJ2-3,CSAVGALDTQYF
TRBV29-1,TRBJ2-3,CSVAAGGPTDTQYF
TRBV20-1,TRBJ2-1,CSAYRGLAGVSEQFF
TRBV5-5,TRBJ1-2,CASSRTETSWGYTF
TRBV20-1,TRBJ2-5,CSARDLTGGWETQYF
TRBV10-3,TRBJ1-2,CAITNQGNYGYTF
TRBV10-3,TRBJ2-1,CAIRPGSVDEQFF
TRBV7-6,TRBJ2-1,CASSLAGGEGDEQFF
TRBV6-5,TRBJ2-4,CASSYDGSAKNIQYF
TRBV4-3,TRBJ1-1,CASSQENTDLNTEAFF
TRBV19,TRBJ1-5,CASSTGRHNQPQHF
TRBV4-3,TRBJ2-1,CASSRGDSYNEQFF
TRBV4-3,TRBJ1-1,CASSHDANTEAFF
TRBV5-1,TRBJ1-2,CASSLTGGTYGYTF
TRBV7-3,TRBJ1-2,CASSLTGTGGQNGYTF
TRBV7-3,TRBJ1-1,CASSLRRSTEAFF
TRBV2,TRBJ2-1,CASSENRGSGNEQFF